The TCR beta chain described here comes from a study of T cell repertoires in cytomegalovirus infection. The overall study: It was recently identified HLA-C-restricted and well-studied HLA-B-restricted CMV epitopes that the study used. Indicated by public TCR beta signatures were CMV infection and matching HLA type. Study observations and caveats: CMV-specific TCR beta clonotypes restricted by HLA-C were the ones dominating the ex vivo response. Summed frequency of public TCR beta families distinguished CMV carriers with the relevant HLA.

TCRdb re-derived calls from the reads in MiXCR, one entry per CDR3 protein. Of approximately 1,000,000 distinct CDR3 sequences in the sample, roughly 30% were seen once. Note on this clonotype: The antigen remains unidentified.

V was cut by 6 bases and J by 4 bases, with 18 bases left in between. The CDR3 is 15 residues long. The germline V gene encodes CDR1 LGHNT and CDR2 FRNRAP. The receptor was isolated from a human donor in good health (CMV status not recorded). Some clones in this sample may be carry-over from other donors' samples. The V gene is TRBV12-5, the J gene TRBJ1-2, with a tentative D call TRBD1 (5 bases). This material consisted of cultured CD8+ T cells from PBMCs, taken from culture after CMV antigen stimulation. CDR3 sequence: CASGPKQAWGYGYTF. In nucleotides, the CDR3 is TGTGCTAGTGGCCCTAAACAGGCCTGGGGCTATGGCTACACCTTC.